This T cell receptor beta chain was profiled in a study of early T cells in non-severe SARS-CoV-2 infection. Losses at the gene ends were 1 base for V and 5 bases for J; bases not matched to a gene: 2. The germline gives CDR1 SGHVS, CDR2 FNYEAQ. The CDR3 is 14 amino acids. TCRdb reanalysed the 5' RACE reads using MiXCR and keeps one entry per CDR3 protein. The sample has 23,000 or so distinct CDR3 sequences; less than 5.5% are singletons. This clonotype has only a few counts. This TCR came from an adult who was a healthcare worker with PCR-confirmed SARS-CoV-2 infection or an uninfected control (not recorded which). The V call is TRBV7-6, the J call TRBJ2-1, with TRBD2 matching 7 bases. The source material was whole blood. This CDR3 is CASSLEAGDNEQFF. In DNA, the CDR3 is TGTGCCAGCAGCTTAGAGGCGGGGGACAATGAGCAGTTCTTC.